Here is one T cell receptor (beta chain) with its context. The junction differs from germline at one of its ends, possibly a read error. This specimen comes from a study of blood T cells in healthy people across ages. A sample-barcoded 5' primer and a J-beta primer mix were used in a second PCR of roughly 7 to 11 cycles. Sequencing yielded, for each sample, at least 3 million paired-end reads carrying CDR3. One entry per CDR3 protein, called by TCRdb with MiXCR from the 5' RACE reads. The repertoire holds about 780,000 distinct CDR3 sequences, less than 60% seen once, with 15% to 20% in the top ten. Germline V lookup: CDR1 MGHDK, CDR2 SYGVNS. CDR3 length equals 16 residues.

The chain has TRBV25-1 and TRBJ2-6, with D possibly being TRBD1 or TRBD2 (6 bases each). The material sequenced was blood. The receptor comes from an elderly man in good health. In DNA form, the CDR3 reads TGTGCCAGCAGTATACAGGGAGGCTCTGGGGCCAACGCCCTGACTTTC. It yields the protein CASSIQGGSGANALTF.